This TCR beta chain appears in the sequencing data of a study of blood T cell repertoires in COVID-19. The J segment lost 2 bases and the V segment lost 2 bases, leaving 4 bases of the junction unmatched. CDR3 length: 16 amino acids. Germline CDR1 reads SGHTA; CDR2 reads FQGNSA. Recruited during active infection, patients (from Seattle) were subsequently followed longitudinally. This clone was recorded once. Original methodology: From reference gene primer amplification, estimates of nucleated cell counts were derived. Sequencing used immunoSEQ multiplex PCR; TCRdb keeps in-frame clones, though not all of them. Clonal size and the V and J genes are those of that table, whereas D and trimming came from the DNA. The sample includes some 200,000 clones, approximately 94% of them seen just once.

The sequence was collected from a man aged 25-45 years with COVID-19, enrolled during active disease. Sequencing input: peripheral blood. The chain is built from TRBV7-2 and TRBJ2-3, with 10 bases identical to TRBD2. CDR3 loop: CASSLLAGGTTDTQYF. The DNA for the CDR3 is TGTGCCAGCAGCTTATTAGCGGGGGGAACCACAGATACGCAGTATTTT. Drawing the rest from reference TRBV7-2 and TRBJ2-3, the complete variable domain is GAGVSQSPSNKVTEKGKDVELRCDPISGHTALYWYRQSLGQGLEFLIYFQGNSAPDKSGLPSDRFSAERTGGSVSTLTIQRTQQEDSAVYLCASSLLAGGTTDTQYFGPGTRLTVL.